The 17 T cell receptor beta chains in this list originate from one sample, sequenced in a study of blood T cell repertoires in COVID-19. Profiling relied on immunoSEQ multiplex PCR, and the TCRdb table lists in-frame clones only, not all of them. Among roughly 200,000 clones listed, 80% to 85% were seen once. Sequenced material: peripheral blood. These receptors originate from a man aged 45-65 years with active or convalescent COVID-19.

The chain has TRBV7-2 and TRBJ1-4; possibly TRBD1 for D (6 bases). Germline CDR1 and CDR2: SGHTA and FQGNSA. Trimming took off 1 base at V and 2 bases at J, with 14 bases between the two ends. The CDR3 contains 17 residues. The CDR3 protein is CASSLERPGVTNEKLFF. The CDR3 coding sequence is TGTGCCAGCAGCTTAGAACGTCCAGGGGTCACTAATGAAAAACTGTTTTTT.

This sequence joins TRBV5-1 and TRBJ1-2, with 8 nucleotides matching TRBD1. Germline loops: CDR1 SGHRS, CDR2 YFSETQ. The V and J ends lost 0 bases and 5 bases, in that order; junction bases with no gene match: 15. The CDR3 covers 18 residues. The CDR3, as DNA: TGCGCCAGCAGCTTGGATAGTGGGACAGGAGGACTTCGGTATGGCTACACCTTC. Protein: CASSLDSGTGGLRYGYTF.

The chain couples TRBV5-6 to TRBJ2-1, with 10 bases fitting TRBD1. Germline V lookup: CDR1 SGHDT, CDR2 YYEEEE. The CDR3 has 16 residues. V trimming: 3 bases; J trimming: 7 bases; junction bases outside the gene matches: 10. Here the CDR3 DNA reads TGTGCCAGCAGCTCTACCACGAGACAGGGGGCAAATGAGCAGTTCTTC. Protein sequence: CASSSTTRQGANEQFF.

CDR3 in amino acids: CASSQEAGTGGFNEQFF. The CDR3 nucleotides read TGCGCCAGCAGCCAAGAGGCCGGGACAGGGGGATTCAATGAGCAGTTCTTC. V usage is TRBV4-3 and J usage is TRBJ2-1; 11 nucleotides agree with TRBD1. The CDR3 consists of 17 residues. With 0 bases clipped from V and 6 bases from J, the junction kept 7 bases outside the gene matches. CDR1 and CDR2 (germline): LGHNA, YSLEER.

The V gene is TRBV21-1, the J gene TRBJ2-7; the table's D call TRBD1 went unverified against the DNA. TRBV21-1 is tagged as a pseudogene. The CDR3 has 15 residues. In nucleotides, the CDR3 is TGTGCCAGCAGCAAAGCCCAGACAGGGGTCCACGAGCAGTACTTC. Its translation: CASSKAQTGVHEQYF.

The chain couples TRBV6-6 to TRBJ2-7; tentative D call: TRBD2 (5 bases). The CDR3 has 11 residues. The ends were cut back, 4 bases at V and 7 bases at J, with 8 bases in the middle. Germline CDR1 reads MNHNY; CDR2 reads SVGAGI (reference sequence). CDR3 protein: CASSLANEQYF. The CDR3 DNA follows: TGTGCCAGCAGTTTAGCGAATGAGCAGTACTTC.

The genes are TRBV28 and TRBJ1-2; 7 nucleotides line up with TRBD1. This CDR3 spans 14 amino acids. CDR1 is MDHEN, CDR2 SYDVKM, per germline. Unmatched junction bases numbered 4, after V lost 3 bases and J lost 3 bases. Here the CDR3 DNA reads TGTGCCAGCAGTTTTACAGGGGAGGACTATGGCTACACCTTC. It is translated as CASSFTGEDYGYTF.

The chain joins TRBV7-2 to TRBJ2-7, with 10 bases fitting TRBD2. Germline loops: CDR1 SGHTA, CDR2 FQGNSA. The V gene end was trimmed by 5 bases and the J gene end by 2 bases; junction bases not matched to a gene: 6. The CDR3 is 15 residues long. The CDR3 nucleotides read TGTGCCAGCAGCAACCGAGCGGGGGGGACCTACGAGCAGTACTTC. Its translation: CASSNRAGGTYEQYF.

The chain recombines TRBV10-1 with TRBJ1-5; a weak D match, TRBD1 (6 bases). V was clipped by 4 bases and J by 4 bases, with 8 bases between them. CDR1 is WNHNN, CDR2 SYGVQD, per germline (reference sequence). This CDR3 region has 13 residues. CDR3 bases: TGCGCCAGCAGTGGACAGGTAAATCAGCCCCAGCATTTT. It translates to CASSGQVNQPQHF.

The chain is built from TRBV2 and TRBJ1-6; D possibly corresponds to TRBD1 (6 bases). This CDR3 spans 13 amino acids. The ends were cut back, 7 bases at V and 7 bases at J, with 11 bases in the middle. CDR1 is SNHLY, CDR2 FYNNEI, per germline. The CDR3 DNA is TGTGCCAGCAAGGACAGCCCCAATTCACCCCTCCACTTT. Protein product: CASKDSPNSPLHF.

V and J are TRBV7-2 and TRBJ2-3; D perhaps matches TRBD2 (5 bases). Per the germline V gene, CDR1 is SGHTA and CDR2 is FQGNSA. Trimming took 8 bases from V and 6 from J, leaving 12 bases between them. This CDR3 region has 12 residues. The CDR3, as DNA: TGTGCCAGCGGGTCCCCGGGGGATACGCAGTATTTT. Translated: CASGSPGDTQYF.

The V call is TRBV5-5, the J call TRBJ2-7; 10 bases are a match to TRBD2. Trimming removed 0 bases from V and 3 bases from J; junction bases left unmatched: 3. The CDR3 is 15 amino acids. From germline, CDR1 is SGHKS and CDR2 YYEKEE (reference sequence). CDR3 protein: CASSLESGGVYEQYF. CDR3 bases: TGTGCCAGCAGCTTGGAGAGCGGGGGGGTCTACGAGCAGTACTTC.

The chain recombines TRBV5-4 with TRBJ1-4, with D unclear. Trimming left V 4 bases short and J 4 bases short, with 8 bases between. The CDR3 runs to 13 residues. From germline, CDR1 is SGHNT and CDR2 YYREEE (reference sequence). The CDR3, as DNA: TGTGCCAGCAGCCCTGAGGGTAATGAAAAACTGTTTTTT. Its translation: CASSPEGNEKLFF.

The chain uses TRBV2 and TRBJ2-5; 10 nucleotides agree with TRBD1. Germline lookup yields CDR1 SNHLY and CDR2 FYNNEI. CDR3 length equals 15 residues. V trimming: 1 base; J trimming: 5 bases; junction bases outside the gene matches: 4. CDR3 coding DNA: TGTGCCAGCAGTGAAGTAGGGACAGGGGTGGAGACCCAGTACTTC. It is translated as CASSEVGTGVETQYF.

The rearrangement uses TRBV12-3 or TRBV12-4 and TRBJ1-5; tentatively, D is TRBD1 (6 bases). Trimming removed 5 bases from V and 5 bases from J, with 10 bases in between. The CDR3 is 13 residues long. The CDR3 protein is CASSQGTDQPQHF. The CDR3 nucleotides read TGTGCCAGCAGTCAGGGGACGGATCAGCCCCAGCATTTT.

The chain is built from TRBV5-1 and TRBJ2-3; 14 nucleotides align to TRBD2. CDR1 SGHRS and CDR2 YFSETQ come from the germline V gene. Germline trimming cut 1 base from V and 4 bases from J; bases unmatched to any gene: 5. The CDR3 runs 17 residues. The CDR3 here is CASSLRLAGGLSDTQYF. The CDR3 region has the DNA TGCGCCAGCAGCTTGAGACTAGCGGGGGGGCTGTCAGATACGCAGTATTTT.

V usage is TRBV9 and J usage is TRBJ1-4, with D tentatively TRBD1 (6 bases). The V and J ends lost 0 bases and 3 bases respectively, with 15 bases between them. The CDR3 runs to 17 residues. Germline V lookup: CDR1 SGDLS, CDR2 YYNGEE. The CDR3 DNA sequence: TGTGCCAGCAGCGTAGGGGCCTCAGGGGCGGCTAATGAAAAACTGTTTTTT. Translating it yields CASSVGASGAANEKLFF.